This T cell receptor (beta chain) was profiled in a study of blood T cell repertoires in COVID-19. Study information: Sources were T cells, B-cell-depleted T cells, or PBMCs; the material itself was cDNA or gDNA.

Produced via immunoSEQ multiplex PCR; TCRdb's table is partial and in-frame only. The sample lists roughly 230,000 clones; around 80% were seen once. Germline-derived CDR1 and CDR2 are GTSNPN and SVGIG (reference sequence). Deletions cut 2 bases from V and 6 bases from J, with 8 bases between. This CDR3 has 13 amino acids. Specimen: peripheral blood. The source is a man aged 35 to 55 with acute or convalescent COVID-19. The rearrangement joins TRBV30 to TRBJ1-6, with no clear D. The CDR3 nucleotides are TGTGCCTGGAGTCGGGGTGCTAATTCACCCCTCCACTTT. Its protein is CAWSRGANSPLHF.